This T cell receptor (beta chain) originates from a study of post-analysis software for immune sequencing data. About the study: In terms of disease course, relapsing-remitting, secondary progressive and progressive-relapsing multiple sclerosis were included. Whole-study results and caveats: Patients used roughly five TRBV segments, including TRBV5-6, TRBV5-1 and TRBV20-1, more often than controls. With F measure, samples from one preparation batch clustered together strongly. Comparison with controls showed significantly lower normalized Chao1 diversity in multiple sclerosis patients.

Notes on this clonotype: Its antigen remains unidentified.

Per germline, CDR1 SNHLY and CDR2 FYNNEI. This CDR3 is built from 14 residues. Deletions cut 7 bases from V and 11 bases from J, with 22 bases between. Unique molecular identifiers were present in the TCR beta cDNA libraries. From the PCR reads, TCRdb called clonotypes with MiXCR, one entry per CDR3 protein. Of about 200,000 distinct CDR3 sequences in the sample, 25% to 35% were seen once. The clonotype was recovered from a girl under 18 with multiple sclerosis. This chain joins TRBV2 and TRBJ2-3, with D tentatively TRBD2 (6 bases). Material for sequencing was blood. The CDR3 region has the DNA TGTGCCAGCATGGTCCCCCGCCGGGGGTTTATGCAGTATTTT. Translation: CASMVPRRGFMQYF. The full variable domain, with the rest looked up from reference TRBV2 and TRBJ2-3, is EPEVTQTPSHQVTQMGQEVILRCVPISNHLYFYWYRQILGQKVEFLVSFYNNEISEKSEIFDDQFSVERPDGSNFTLKIRSTKLEDSAMYFCASMVPRRGFMQYFGPGTRLTVL.